Presented here are 2 T cell receptor beta chains from one specimen sequenced in a study of PD-L1 blockade in urothelial cancer. As to time point: peripheral blood 6 weeks after treatment start. Sequencing was performed with immunoSEQ multiplex PCR; in TCRdb, only in-frame clones are kept and a portion is missing. Counted here are 100,000 to 150,000 clones, around 88% occurring once; the ten biggest clones make up roughly 2.4%. The sample was PBMCs, taken around atezolizumab (anti-PD-L1) treatment. These receptors were obtained from a man in his fifties with urothelial cancer.

The chain couples TRBV7-2 to TRBJ2-2; D not resolved. The CDR3 has 15 residues. V lost 6 bases, J lost 5 bases, and 16 bases lay in between. Germline loops: CDR1 SGHTA, CDR2 FQGNSA. The CDR3 spells CASRTREVVTGELFF. The CDR3 coding sequence is TGTGCCAGCAGAACCAGAGAGGTGGTGACCGGGGAGCTGTTTTTT.

J is TRBJ2-5 and V is TRBV4-2; 11 positions agree with TRBD2. Trimming removed 3 bases from V and 3 bases from J; junction bases left unmatched: 12. CDR3 length equals 18 residues. Germline V gene data show CDR1 as LGHNA and CDR2 as YNFKEQ. CDR3 amino acids: CASSQAGRLAGNEETQYF. The CDR3 DNA follows: TGTGCCAGCAGCCAGGCAGGGAGACTAGCGGGGAATGAAGAGACCCAGTACTTC.